These T cell receptor beta chains were read from a single sample in a study of beta chain features in type 1 diabetes. Repertoires were generated with immunoSEQ multiplex PCR, while TCRdb's copy carries only in-frame clones and drops some. Altogether more than 300,000 clones are present, around 13% being singletons, with the ten largest covering approximately 0.015%. The sequenced material came from naive CD4+ T cells from blood. The source of these receptors is a man aged 18 to 30 in good health. CDR3s include the opening cysteine and the closing phenylalanine or tryptophan. The D gene is left open where the match is weak. Size values are once, few and many counts, or a class for expanded clones, and some rows have none.

TRBV7-2,.,.,TRBJ1-1,CASSLAGEYTEAFF,TGTGCCAGCAGCTTAGCCGGGGAGTACACTGAAGCTTTCTTT
TRBV5-1,TRBD1,few,TRBJ1-5,CASSTTGTGKQPQHF,TGCGCCAGCAGCACCACCGGGACAGGCAAACAGCCCCAGCATTTT
TRBV5-1,TRBD1,.,TRBJ2-3,CASSPRDSNKQYF,TGCGCCAGCAGCCCCAGGGACAGTAACAAGCAGTATTTT
TRBV28,.,.,TRBJ1-4,CASSFFTGNEKLFF,TGTGCCAGCAGTTTTTTCACGGGGAATGAAAAACTGTTTTTT
TRBV7-9,TRBD1,few,TRBJ1-1,CASSLAGQINTEAFF,TGTGCCAGCAGCTTAGCGGGACAGATTAACACTGAAGCTTTCTTT
TRBV6-6,.,few,TRBJ1-5,CASSYARGALAQPQHF,TGTGCCAGCAGTTACGCGCGGGGGGCGCTGGCTCAGCCCCAGCATTTT
TRBV5-5,.,few,TRBJ1-1,CASSWDGQTEAFF,TGTGCCAGCAGCTGGGATGGACAGACTGAAGCTTTCTTT
TRBV11-1,.,few,TRBJ1-4,CASGQGSVGKLFF,TGTGCCAGTGGGCAGGGGAGTGTCGGAAAACTGTTTTTT
TRBV29-1,.,.,TRBJ1-1,CSVRGGTPFVNEAFF,TGCAGCGTAAGGGGAGGCACCCCCTTTGTGAACGAAGCTTTCTTT
TRBV4-2,TRBD2,few,TRBJ2-1,CASSLAGGDEQFF,TGTGCCAGCAGCCTGGCTGGGGGGGATGAGCAGTTCTTC
TRBV5-4,.,.,TRBJ2-1,CASSLVASYEQFF,TGTGCCAGCAGCTTGGTCGCTAGCTATGAGCAGTTCTTC
TRBV5-1,.,.,TRBJ2-5,CASSPQGQETQYF,TGCGCCAGCAGCCCACAGGGCCAAGAGACCCAGTACTTC
TRBV19,TRBD1,.,TRBJ1-2,CASRPGGDYGYTF,TGTGCCAGTAGGCCAGGGGGAGACTATGGCTACACCTTC
TRBV7-3,.,few,TRBJ2-7,CASSLPGSYEQYF,TGTGCCAGCAGCTTACCGGGATCCTACGAGCAGTACTTC
TRBV9,.,.,TRBJ2-1,CASSVEGASYNEQFF,TGTGCCAGCAGCGTAGAAGGGGCTTCCTACAATGAGCAGTTCTTC
TRBV6-5,TRBD1,.,TRBJ2-2,CASSRTGGLTGELFF,TGTGCCAGCAGTAGAACAGGGGGCTTGACCGGGGAGCTGTTTTTT
TRBV28,TRBD1,.,TRBJ1-2,CASSFPGQGAYGYTF,TGTGCCAGCAGTTTCCCGGGACAGGGGGCTTATGGCTACACCTTC